The 28 T cell receptor beta chains below come from one sample, sequenced in a study of blood T cell repertoires in COVID-19. Profiled with immunoSEQ multiplex PCR; TCRdb holds only in-frame clones, not every one. The sample has over 120,000 clones, approximately 82% seen once. Sequenced material: peripheral blood. These receptors all come from a man in his sixties with active or convalescent COVID-19.

The chain combines TRBV6-5 with TRBJ2-5; 8 nucleotides agree with TRBD2. The V and J ends lost 7 bases and 3 bases, in that order; junction bases with no gene match: 10. The CDR3 length is 15 residues. The germline CDR1 and CDR2 sequences are MNHEY and SVGAGI. The chain's CDR3 is CASTLGRGAEETQYF. The CDR3 DNA follows: TGTGCCAGCACCCTGGGGCGGGGGGCCGAAGAGACCCAGTACTTC.

As concerns this clone: The junction and the germline gene differ at one end; a read error may be behind it. V usage is TRBV25-1 and J usage is TRBJ1-1; no clear D. CDR1 and CDR2 from the germline V gene are MGHDK and SYGVNS. The CDR3 spans 13 residues. The CDR3 DNA follows: TGTGCCAGCAGTGGAAGTCTGAACTCTGAAGCTTTCTTT. It specifies CASSGSLNSEAFF.

The V gene is TRBV19, the J gene TRBJ1-2; D not resolved. The CDR3 extends over 15 amino acids. Germline V gene lookup returns CDR1 LNHDA and CDR2 SQIVND (reference sequence). V was clipped by 4 bases and J by 4 bases, with 16 bases between them. The CDR3 DNA reads as TGTGCCAGTAGTAGTCCAGCGGTAGGCGGCTATGGCTACACCTTC. Residues: CASSSPAVGGYGYTF.

This clone was seen once. The chain couples TRBV24-1 to TRBJ2-2, with TRBD1 as a possible D gene (5 bases). The V and J ends lost 6 bases and 6 bases respectively, with 19 bases between them. Germline V lookup: CDR1 KGHDR, CDR2 SFDVKD. This CDR3 has 16 amino acids. The CDR3 nucleotides are TGTGCCACCAGTCAGGGAAGGGGTATAGGATCCGGGGAGCTGTTTTTT. Residues: CATSQGRGIGSGELFF.

This clone was recorded a few times. The chain combines TRBV7-8 with TRBJ1-5, with D tentatively TRBD1 (6 bases). In germline, CDR1 is SGHVS, CDR2 FQNEAQ. V was trimmed by 4 bases and J by 3 bases, leaving 16 bases between them. This CDR3 comprises 16 residues. The CDR3 region is CASSSLAGANNQPQHF. DNA of the CDR3: TGTGCCAGCAGCTCTCTAGCAGGGGCCAACAATCAGCCCCAGCATTTT. Looking up the rest from reference TRBV7-8 and TRBJ1-5 gives the full variable domain: GAGVSQSPRYKVAKRGQDVALRCDPISGHVSLFWYQQALGQGPEFLTYFQNEAQLDKSGLPSDRFFAERPEGSVSTLKIQRTQQEDSAVYLCASSSLAGANNQPQHFGDGTRLSIL.

A single count supports this clone. V gene TRBV11-3 combines with J gene TRBJ1-2; tentative D call: TRBD1 (5 bases). The CDR3 is made up of 15 amino acids. V was pared by 5 bases and J by 0 bases, with 13 bases between. Germline V gene lookup returns CDR1 SGHNT and CDR2 YENEEA. This CDR3 reads CASSPRRGANYGYTF. CDR3 in DNA: TGTGCCAGCAGCCCGCGGCGGGGGGCTAACTATGGCTACACCTTC.

This clone was recorded only once. The rearrangement uses TRBV6-2 or TRBV6-3 and TRBJ1-4; D gene uncertain. V was pared by 4 bases and J by 11 bases, with 5 bases between. The CDR3 spans 10 residues. Germline V gene lookup returns CDR1 MNHEY and CDR2 SVGEGT. In DNA form, the CDR3 reads TGTGCCAGCAGTTTATGTAAACTGTTTTTT. It translates to CASSLCKLFF.

This chain connects TRBV12-3 or TRBV12-4 to TRBJ1-2, with D perhaps matching TRBD1 (5 bases). With 3 bases removed from V and 4 bases from J, the gap between germline ends came to 6 bases. CDR3 size: 12 residues. CDR3: CASSLTVYGYTF. The DNA for the CDR3 is TGTGCCAGCAGTTTGACAGTCTATGGCTACACCTTC.

This clone was seen a single time. V usage is TRBV11-3 and J usage is TRBJ1-2; TRBD1 aligns across 7 bases. The J segment lost 3 bases and the V segment lost 5 bases, leaving 6 bases of the junction unmatched. The CDR3 is made up of 14 amino acids. Looked up from germline, CDR1 is SGHNT and CDR2 is YENEEA. The CDR3 DNA reads as TGTGCCAGCAGCATATCCGGGACAGACTATGGCTACACCTTC. This encodes CASSISGTDYGYTF.

This clone was recorded a few times. This chain joins TRBV11-3 and TRBJ1-2; the D gene is possibly TRBD1 (5 bases). Trimming took 0 bases from V and 4 from J, leaving 9 bases between them. The CDR3 is made up of 14 amino acids. Germline V gives CDR1 SGHNT, CDR2 YENEEA. The CDR3 DNA reads TGTGCCAGCAGCTTAGACGCAGGGCGCTATGGCTACACCTTC. Translating it yields CASSLDAGRYGYTF.

V is TRBV11-3 and J is TRBJ1-2, with D tentatively TRBD1 (6 bases). The germline V gene has CDR1 SGHNT and CDR2 YENEEA. V was clipped by 0 bases and J by 8 bases, with 16 bases between them. The CDR3 is made up of 15 amino acids. The CDR3 region is CASSLELAGARGYTF. The CDR3 nucleotides read TGTGCCAGCAGCTTAGAACTTGCAGGGGCGCGCGGCTACACCTTC. Based on the CDR3 plus reference TRBV11-3 and TRBJ1-2, the full variable domain is EAGVVQSPRYKIIEKKQPVAFWCNPISGHNTLYWYLQNLGQGPELLIRYENEEAVDDSQLPKDRFSAERLKGVDSTLKIQPAELGDSAVYLCASSLELAGARGYTFGSGTRLTVV.

The chain couples TRBV19 to TRBJ2-2; D remains unclear. Trimming removed 7 bases from V and 2 bases from J, with 14 bases in between. CDR3 length equals 15 residues. Germline lookup yields CDR1 LNHDA and CDR2 SQIVND (reference sequence). CDR3 nucleotides: TGTGCCAGTAAGGTGGCAGCGAGCAACACCGGGGAGCTGTTTTTT. Amino acid sequence: CASKVAASNTGELFF.

The chain couples TRBV30 to TRBJ1-2; perhaps TRBD1 as D (6 bases). In germline, CDR1 is GTSNPN, CDR2 SVGIG (reference sequence). This CDR3 has 14 residues. Trimming left V 1 base short and J 4 bases short, with 13 bases between. CDR3 in amino acids: CAWSAGQLVYGYTF. CDR3 sequence (DNA): TGTGCCTGGAGTGCCGGACAGCTAGTCTATGGCTACACCTTC.

The chain recombines TRBV9 with TRBJ1-4; the match to TRBD1 covers 9 bases. J lost 7 bases, V lost 0 bases, and 4 bases had no gene match. This CDR3 has 15 residues. CDR1 SGDLS and CDR2 YYNGEE come from the germline V gene. For the CDR3, the DNA is TGTGCCAGCAGCGTAGCGGGACAGGGACGTGAAAAACTGTTTTTT. Protein: CASSVAGQGREKLFF.

The V call is TRBV11-2, the J call TRBJ1-6; the D gene is possibly TRBD1 (6 bases). CDR3 length: 19 residues. Germline values: CDR1 SGHAT, CDR2 FQNNGV. The V gene lost 1 base and the J gene lost 3 bases, with 19 bases spanning the gap. DNA of the CDR3: TGTGCCAGCAGCTTAGGGTACAGGGCCACTATCCTCTATAATTCACCCCTCCACTTT. This gives the protein CASSLGYRATILYNSPLHF. Supplemented by reference TRBV11-2 and TRBJ1-6, the full variable domain reads EAGVAQSPRYKIIEKRQSVAFWCNPISGHATLYWYQQILGQGPKLLIQFQNNGVVDDSQLPKDRFSAERLKGVDSTLKIQPAKLEDSAVYLCASSLGYRATILYNSPLHFGNGTRLTVT.

This sequence joins TRBV12-5 and TRBJ2-3; 7 nucleotides agree with TRBD1. The CDR3 is 16 amino acids. Germline V lookup: CDR1 LGHNT, CDR2 FRNRAP. J gave up 4 bases and V 6 bases, and 13 bases lay outside the gene matches. DNA for the CDR3: TGTGCTAGTGGCACCGACAGGGTTATCGGTGCAGATACGCAGTATTTT. Translation: CASGTDRVIGADTQYF. Combining the CDR3 with reference TRBV12-5 and TRBJ2-3 gives the whole variable domain DARVTQTPRHKVTEMGQEVTMRCQPILGHNTVFWYRQTMMQGLELLAYFRNRAPLDDSGMPKDRFSAEMPDATLATLKIQPSEPRDSAVYFCASGTDRVIGADTQYFGPGTRLTVL.

This chain joins TRBV5-6 and TRBJ1-2; 7 nucleotides align to TRBD1. Germline V gene lookup returns CDR1 SGHDT and CDR2 YYEEEE. Trimming took 5 bases from V and 4 from J; bases not matched to a gene: 8. The CDR3 sequence is 14 residues long. The CDR3, as DNA: TGTGCCAGCAGTCTACCACAGGGGAGCTATGGCTACACCTTC. It encodes CASSLPQGSYGYTF.

Worth noting for this clone: The sample has other DNA sequences that encode this CDR3 too. The chain recombines TRBV11-3 with TRBJ1-2, with D possibly TRBD1 on 5 matching bases. The germline V and J ends were trimmed by 1 base and 2 bases, with 8 bases remaining between them. This CDR3 spans 14 amino acids. Germline V gene data show CDR1 as SGHNT and CDR2 as YENEEA. The CDR3 reads CASSLVSGNYGYTF. CDR3 nucleotides: TGTGCCAGCAGCTTAGTGTCAGGGAACTATGGCTACACCTTC.

The chain carries TRBV27 and TRBJ2-7; 7 bases match TRBD1. The CDR3 has 13 amino acids. CDR1 is MNHEY and CDR2 is SMNVEV in the germline V gene (reference sequence). Trimming cost V 4 bases and J 3 bases; bases outside gene matches: 3. As DNA, the CDR3 is TGTGCCAGCAGTTCGACAGGGTTCTACGAGCAGTACTTC. It translates to CASSSTGFYEQYF.

The chain couples TRBV27 to TRBJ2-1; tentatively, D is TRBD2 (5 bases). V shed 2 bases and J shed 5 bases, with 13 bases lying between them. Germline values: CDR1 MNHEY, CDR2 SMNVEV (reference sequence). The CDR3 extends over 15 amino acids. The CDR3 here is CASSLPPGNHNEQFF. In nucleotides, the CDR3 is TGTGCCAGCAGTTTACCCCCCGGGAATCACAATGAGCAGTTCTTC.

The J gene is TRBJ1-5, the V gene TRBV5-1; D gene ambiguous. Germline lookup yields CDR1 SGHRS and CDR2 YFSETQ. V lost 0 bases and J 7 bases, leaving 14 bases between the germline ends. The CDR3 consists of 15 residues. The CDR3 nucleotides are TGCGCCAGCAGCTTGGCGGGCGGGCTCGGGCAGCCCCAGCATTTT. Protein: CASSLAGGLGQPQHF.

This rearrangement joins TRBV27 to TRBJ2-6, with D hard to call. The CDR3 covers 15 residues. Germline CDR1 reads MNHEY; CDR2 reads SMNVEV (reference sequence). The V end was cut by 3 bases, the J end by 0 bases, with 6 bases between. CDR3 sequence: CASSFLGSGANVLTF. The CDR3 DNA reads as TGTGCCAGCAGTTTTCTAGGCTCTGGGGCCAACGTCCTGACTTTC.

The chain uses TRBV6-2 or TRBV6-3 and TRBJ1-3; D perhaps matches TRBD1 (6 bases). From germline, CDR1 is MNHEY and CDR2 SVGEGT. CDR3 length: 17 residues. V shed 0 bases and J shed 0 bases, with 12 bases lying between them. The CDR3 DNA sequence: TGTGCCAGCAGTTACTCTCCGACAGGAAGCTCTGGAAACACCATATATTTT. Translated: CASSYSPTGSSGNTIYF.

The chain's CDR3 is CASSQDYRGGQPQHF. CDR3 coding DNA: TGCGCCAGCAGCCAAGATTATAGGGGAGGTCAGCCCCAGCATTTT. The chain has TRBV4-3 and TRBJ1-5, with a possible D match to TRBD1 (5 bases). This CDR3 contains 15 residues. Trimming stripped 0 bases from V and 6 bases from J, with 12 bases between. CDR1 LGHNA and CDR2 YSLEER come from the germline V gene.

The chain recombines TRBV6-2 or TRBV6-3 with TRBJ2-2; perhaps TRBD1 as D (6 bases). The V gene's germline CDR1 is MNHEY and CDR2 SVGEGT. The V end was cut by 5 bases, the J end by 2 bases, with 9 bases between. The CDR3 consists of 14 residues. The CDR3: CASSRTDNTGELFF. The CDR3 region has the DNA TGTGCCAGCAGTCGGACAGATAACACCGGGGAGCTGTTTTTT.

The CDR3 loop is CASRWTGDTDTQYF. The CDR3 bases are TGTGCCAGCAGATGGACAGGGGACACAGATACGCAGTATTTT. V gene TRBV25-1 combines with J gene TRBJ2-3, with TRBD1 matching over 9 bases. This CDR3 has 14 residues. Losses at the gene ends were 6 bases for V and 2 bases for J; bases not matched to a gene: 3. Germline V gene lookup returns CDR1 MGHDK and CDR2 SYGVNS.

The J gene is TRBJ1-5, the V gene TRBV19, with unresolved D. Deletions cut 4 bases from V and 3 bases from J, with 7 bases between. The CDR3 runs 13 residues. The germline CDR1 and CDR2 sequences are LNHDA and SQIVND (reference sequence). The CDR3 loop reads CASSRQDNQPQHF. The CDR3 nucleotides read TGTGCCAGTAGTAGGCAGGACAATCAGCCCCAGCATTTT. The full variable domain, rest sourced from reference TRBV19 and TRBJ1-5, is DGGITQSPKYLFRKEGQNVTLSCEQNLNHDAMYWYRQDPGQGLRLIYYSQIVNDFQKGDIAEGYSVSREKKESFPLTVTSAQKNPTAFYLCASSRQDNQPQHFGDGTRLSIL.

This clone was seen only once. The chain carries TRBV30 and TRBJ2-3; D gene ambiguous. V lost 2 bases and J lost 1, with 7 bases in between. The length of the CDR3 is 13 residues. The germline CDR1 and CDR2 sequences are GTSNPN and SVGIG (reference sequence). The CDR3 protein is CAWSLGGTDTQYF. The DNA for the CDR3 is TGTGCCTGGAGTTTAGGAGGCACAGATACGCAGTATTTT. The variable domain in full, completed from reference TRBV30 and TRBJ2-3, reads SQTIHQWPATLVQPVGSPLSLECTVEGTSNPNLYWYRQAAGRGLQLLFYSVGIGQISSEVPQNLSASRPQDRQFILSSKKLLLSDSGFYLCAWSLGGTDTQYFGPGTRLTVL.